The clone carrying this T cell receptor beta chain appeared a few times. Its antigen remains unidentified. Expressed TCRB transcripts were sequenced after all isolated RNA was converted to cDNA. The repertoire was sequenced with immunoSEQ multiplex PCR; TCRdb's copy has only in-frame clones and lacks some. Of roughly 280,000 clones in the sample, roughly a quarter are singletons; the top ten hold more than 0.009%. This record belongs to a study of beta chain features in type 1 diabetes. Across the study: What patients shared with healthy donors was a similar profile of age, gender and cell yields.

Every sorted population was more than 95% pure. The CDR3 contains 13 residues. With V trimmed by 4 bases and J by 8 bases, 8 bases remained unmatched. Germline assignment: CDR1 SGHRS and CDR2 YFSETQ. Study-level points and caveats: In every one of the four CD4+ subsets, TCRB CDR3s were moderately but significantly shorter in Type 1 diabetes patients. The study left unresolved whether HLA type influences TCRB rearrangement.

This receptor was obtained from a woman between 25 and 40 years old with type 1 diabetes. The sample comprised naive CD4+ T cells from blood. This chain uses TRBV5-1 with TRBJ1-2; 7 bases are a match to TRBD1. CDR3 region: CASSVAQGSGYTF. The CDR3 DNA reads as TGCGCCAGCAGCGTTGCACAGGGGAGCGGCTACACCTTC. The full variable domain, with the rest looked up from reference TRBV5-1 and TRBJ1-2, is KAGVTQTPRYLIKTRGQQVTLSCSPISGHRSVSWYQQTPGQGLQFLFEYFSETQRNKGNFPGRFSGRQFSNSRSEMNVSTLELGDSALYLCASSVAQGSGYTFGSGTRLTVV.